The 24 T cell receptor beta chains below come from one sample, sequenced in a study of T cell repertoires in cytomegalovirus infection. TCRdb used MiXCR to reprocess the reads, holding one entry per CDR3 protein. The table lists 300,000 or so distinct CDR3 sequences, around 9.1% of them singletons. What was sequenced was PBMCs. The receptors were sampled from a human donor in good health (CMV status not recorded). Some clones in this sample may be carry-over from other donors' samples.

This clonotype occurred many times. This rearrangement joins TRBV28 to TRBJ2-2, with D possibly matching TRBD1 (5 bases). CDR1 is MDHEN, CDR2 SYDVKM, per germline. CDR3 length: 13 residues. Trimming stripped 6 bases from V and 6 bases from J, with 11 bases between. CDR3 nucleotide sequence: TGTGCCAGCAGACTCAGGGTCCCCGGGGAGCTGTTTTTT. Amino acid sequence: CASRLRVPGELFF. The full variable domain, in which reference TRBV28 and TRBJ2-2 provide the parts outside the CDR3, is DVKVTQSSRYLVKRTGEKVFLECVQDMDHENMFWYRQDPGLGLRLIYFSYDVKMKEKGDIPEGYSVSREKKERFSLILESASTNQTSMYLCASRLRVPGELFFGEGSRLTVL.

This clonotype came up many times. The V and J genes are TRBV7-2 and TRBJ1-5; D gene uncertain. Germline values: CDR1 SGHTA, CDR2 FQGNSA. The CDR3 is made up of 15 amino acids. Trimming removed 5 bases at V and 2 bases at J, with 13 bases between. The CDR3 is CASSPGTVGNQPQHF. The CDR3 bases are TGTGCCAGCAGCCCTGGTACTGTTGGCAATCAGCCCCAGCATTTT.

The rearrangement uses TRBV5-1 and TRBJ1-1; perhaps TRBD1 as D (5 bases). Germline V gene sequence: CDR1 SGHRS, CDR2 YFSETQ. Trimming cost V 3 bases and J 4 bases, with 13 bases left between them. The CDR3 sequence is 14 residues long. The CDR3 sequence is CASSSGTLSTEAFF. DNA for the CDR3: TGCGCCAGCAGCTCGGGGACCTTGAGCACTGAAGCTTTCTTT.

The sample holds many counts of this clonotype. This rearrangement joins TRBV7-2 to TRBJ1-2; unclear D gene. Germline V gene sequence: CDR1 SGHTA, CDR2 FQGNSA. Trimming cost V 3 bases and J 3 bases, with 8 bases left between them. CDR3 length: 13 amino acids. The CDR3: CASSFDGDYGYTF. The CDR3 nucleotides read TGTGCCAGCAGCTTTGACGGGGACTATGGCTACACCTTC.

This clonotype was recorded at least ten times. The chain couples TRBV28 to TRBJ1-5; D possibly corresponds to TRBD1 (5 bases). The CDR3 runs to 14 residues. Germline lookup yields CDR1 MDHEN and CDR2 SYDVKM. V was shortened by 3 bases and J by 0 bases, with 6 bases between the two germline ends. The CDR3 nucleotides read TGTGCCAGCAGTTTGAGGGGTAGCAATCAGCCCCAGCATTTT. Translated: CASSLRGSNQPQHF. The variable domain in full, with the rest retrieved from reference TRBV28 and TRBJ1-5, is DVKVTQSSRYLVKRTGEKVFLECVQDMDHENMFWYRQDPGLGLRLIYFSYDVKMKEKGDIPEGYSVSREKKERFSLILESASTNQTSMYLCASSLRGSNQPQHFGDGTRLSIL.

In this sample, this clonotype turned up many times. The V gene is TRBV28, the J gene TRBJ2-2, with D tentatively TRBD2 (6 bases). The V end lost 6 bases, the J end lost 4 bases, and 12 bases lay between the germline ends. The CDR3 is made up of 14 amino acids. Germline V lookup: CDR1 MDHEN, CDR2 SYDVKM. CDR3 residues: CASSSGDLTGELFF. In DNA, the CDR3 is TGTGCCAGCAGCTCGGGGGACCTCACCGGGGAGCTGTTTTTT.

This clonotype occurred a few times. The rearrangement uses TRBV14 and TRBJ2-7, with a possible D match to TRBD1 (6 bases). With 6 bases removed from V and 0 bases from J, the gap between germline ends came to 12 bases. The CDR3 covers 14 residues. Germline V gives CDR1 SGHDN, CDR2 FVKESK. The CDR3 DNA reads TGTGCCAGCAGGAAGACAGGCATCTCCTACGAGCAGTACTTC. Protein sequence: CASRKTGISYEQYF.

This clonotype appeared a few times. DNA of the CDR3: TGCGCCAGCAGCCAAGAGTGGGGACAGGGGTTGACCGGGGAGCTGTTTTTT. Its protein is CASSQEWGQGLTGELFF. The rearrangement joins TRBV4-3 to TRBJ2-2; 10 bases match TRBD1. V was pared by 0 bases and J by 5 bases, with 6 bases of the junction left unmatched. The germline gives CDR1 LGHNA, CDR2 YSLEER. The CDR3 is 17 residues long.

This clonotype came up many times. The chain's CDR3 is CASSLDSAWNEQFF. The CDR3 region has the DNA TGTGCCAGCAGCTTAGATAGCGCCTGGAATGAGCAGTTCTTC. The chain is built from TRBV7-9 and TRBJ2-1; D might be TRBD2 (5 bases). This CDR3 has 14 residues. Germline CDR1 SEHNR, CDR2 FQNEAQ (reference sequence). Trimming removed 1 base from V and 7 bases from J, with 11 bases in between.

This clonotype occurred many times. The rearrangement uses TRBV19 and TRBJ1-1, with D maybe TRBD1 (5 bases). The V gene's germline CDR1 is LNHDA and CDR2 SQIVND (reference sequence). The ends were cut back, 0 bases at V and 10 bases at J, with 15 bases in the middle. The CDR3 has 14 residues. In DNA, the CDR3 is TGTGCCAGTAGTATAGATCGGATGGGGCCGACAGCTTTCTTT. This encodes CASSIDRMGPTAFF.

This clonotype was picked up many times. V and J are TRBV7-6 and TRBJ1-1; D call uncertain. The V gene lost 5 bases and the J gene lost 1 base, with 11 bases spanning the gap. The CDR3 has 14 residues. From germline, CDR1 is SGHVS and CDR2 FNYEAQ. DNA of the CDR3: TGTGCCAGCAGCCCCACCGAAGCGAACACTGAAGCTTTCTTT. This encodes CASSPTEANTEAFF.

This clonotype occurred many times. The chain joins TRBV7-2 to TRBJ2-3, with 8 bases fitting TRBD2. Germline lookup yields CDR1 SGHTA and CDR2 FQGNSA. CDR3 size: 14 residues. V shed 1 base and J 10 bases; nucleotides not matched to a gene: 7. CDR3: CASSLGTGLAAQYF. In DNA, the CDR3 is TGTGCCAGCAGCTTAGGTACCGGACTAGCTGCGCAGTATTTT.

The sample holds many counts of this clonotype. The CDR3 nucleotides read TGTGCCAGCAGCTTAATTACGGAGAACTATGGCTACACCTTC. It specifies CASSLITENYGYTF. The chain has TRBV7-2 and TRBJ1-2; no reliable D call. CDR1 is SGHTA and CDR2 is FQGNSA in the germline V gene. The CDR3 length is 14 residues. Trimming took 2 bases from V and 2 from J, leaving 9 bases between them.

The chain carries TRBV20-1 and TRBJ2-5; 10 bases are a match to TRBD2. This CDR3 contains 15 residues. In germline, CDR1 is DFQATT, CDR2 SNEGSKA (reference sequence). Trimming cost V 3 bases and J 0 bases; bases outside gene matches: 4. Here the CDR3 reads CSASRAGGYQETQYF. The DNA of the CDR3 is TGCAGTGCTAGCCGAGCGGGGGGGTACCAAGAGACCCAGTACTTC.

The CDR3 DNA reads as TGCAGTGCTAGAAAATTGGGACCGACCACAGATACGCAGTATTTT. It is translated as CSARKLGPTTDTQYF. The J gene is TRBJ2-3, the V gene TRBV20-1; D may correspond to TRBD1 or TRBD2 (5 bases each). The CDR3 is 15 amino acids. Trimming left V 2 bases short and J 2 bases short, with 14 bases between. Germline lookup yields CDR1 DFQATT and CDR2 SNEGSKA (reference sequence).

The chain has TRBV7-9 and TRBJ2-1; 10 bases are a match to TRBD1. The CDR3 extends over 15 amino acids. V was pared by 5 bases and J by 5 bases, with 6 bases of the junction left unmatched. Germline CDR1 is SEHNR and CDR2 is FQNEAQ (reference sequence). CDR3 in amino acids: CASSVPGTGDNEQFF. CDR3 bases: TGTGCCAGCAGCGTCCCCGGGACAGGGGACAATGAGCAGTTCTTC.

This clonotype was found many times. The rearrangement uses TRBV6-5 and TRBJ1-1, with TRBD1 matching 10 bases. The CDR3 has 15 residues. The germline V gene encodes CDR1 MNHEY and CDR2 SVGAGI. V gave up 2 bases and J gave up 5 bases; unmatched junction bases: 5. The CDR3 reads CASSYRTGGWTEAFF. The CDR3 DNA is TGTGCCAGCAGTTACCGGACAGGGGGTTGGACTGAAGCTTTCTTT.

This clonotype was seen ten or more times. The V and J genes are TRBV19 and TRBJ1-1; 7 positions agree with TRBD1. The CDR3 extends over 15 amino acids. Germline CDR1 is LNHDA and CDR2 is SQIVND (reference sequence). Losses at the gene ends were 6 bases for V and 6 bases for J; bases not matched to a gene: 13. This chain's CDR3 is CASSPIDRARAEAFF. The CDR3 DNA follows: TGTGCCAGTAGCCCGATCGACAGGGCTCGGGCTGAAGCTTTCTTT.

The chain joins TRBV5-6 to TRBJ2-1, with a possible D match to TRBD2 (5 bases). Trimming removed 5 bases at V and 4 bases at J, with 16 bases between. CDR1 SGHDT and CDR2 YYEEEE come from the germline V gene. The CDR3 loop spans 15 amino acids. The CDR3 coding sequence is TGTGCCAGCAGGCCTAGAGGGCGCGAGTACAATGAGCAGTTCTTC. It is translated as CASRPRGREYNEQFF.

There are a few counts of this clonotype. The chain joins TRBV28 to TRBJ2-2; D might be TRBD1 (8 bases). The CDR3 has 16 residues. Trimming pared 4 bases from V and 5 bases from J, leaving 17 bases between. Germline V gene sequence: CDR1 MDHEN, CDR2 SYDVKM. CDR3 bases: TGTGCCAGCAGTTACCGGACAGGGAGGGGGACCGGGGAGCTGTTTTTT. Translation: CASSYRTGRGTGELFF.

The rearrangement joins TRBV27 to TRBJ2-7; 7 bases agree with TRBD2. This CDR3 comprises 16 residues. Trimming cost V 7 bases and J 5 bases; bases outside gene matches: 17. Germline-derived CDR1 and CDR2 are MNHEY and SMNVEV (reference sequence). The CDR3 loop is CASTPAGNRGRHEQYF. In nucleotides, the CDR3 is TGTGCCAGCACCCCAGCGGGGAACAGAGGACGGCACGAGCAGTACTTC.

This clonotype showed up many times. The rearrangement links TRBV7-2 to TRBJ2-2; D uncertain. Trimming took off 6 bases at V and 6 bases at J, with 11 bases between the two ends. There are 13 residues in the CDR3. Germline values: CDR1 SGHTA, CDR2 FQGNSA. CDR3 nucleotides: TGTGCCAGCAGGGGGTGGGGTCCCGGGGAGCTGTTTTTT. This gives the protein CASRGWGPGELFF. The whole variable domain, remainder taken from reference TRBV7-2 and TRBJ2-2, is GAGVSQSPSNKVTEKGKDVELRCDPISGHTALYWYRQSLGQGLEFLIYFQGNSAPDKSGLPSDRFSAERTGGSVSTLTIQRTQQEDSAVYLCASRGWGPGELFFGEGSRLTVL.

This clonotype was recorded a few times. V gene TRBV12-3 or TRBV12-4 combines with J gene TRBJ2-5; TRBD1 agrees at 8 bases. The CDR3 consists of 14 residues. Trimming took 5 bases from V and 7 from J; bases not matched to a gene: 9. The chain's CDR3 is CASSQDRVVGTQYF. The DNA of the CDR3 is TGTGCCAGCAGTCAGGACAGGGTTGTGGGGACCCAGTACTTC.

To note about this clonotype: Its ends do not fully match the called genes, so a read error is possible. The chain employs TRBV29-1 and TRBJ1-2, with TRBD1 as a possible D gene (5 bases). The germline V gene encodes CDR1 SQVTM and CDR2 ANQGSEA. This CDR3 is built from 9 residues. The DNA for the CDR3 is TGCAGCGTTGACCACAAGGGGCACTTC. It codes for CSVDHKGHF.